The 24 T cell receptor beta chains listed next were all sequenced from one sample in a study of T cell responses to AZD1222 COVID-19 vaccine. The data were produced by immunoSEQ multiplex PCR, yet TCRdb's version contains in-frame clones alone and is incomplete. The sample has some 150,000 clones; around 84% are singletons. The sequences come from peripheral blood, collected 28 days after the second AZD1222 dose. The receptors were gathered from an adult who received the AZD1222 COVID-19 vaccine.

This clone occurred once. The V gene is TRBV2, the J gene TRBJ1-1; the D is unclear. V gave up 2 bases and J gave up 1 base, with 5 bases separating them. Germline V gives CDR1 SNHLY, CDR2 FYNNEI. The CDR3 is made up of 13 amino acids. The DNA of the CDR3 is TGTGCCAGCAGTGAACGGGAGAACACTGAAGCTTTCTTT. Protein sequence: CASSERENTEAFF. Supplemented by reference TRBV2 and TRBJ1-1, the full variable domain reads EPEVTQTPSHQVTQMGQEVILRCVPISNHLYFYWYRQILGQKVEFLVSFYNNEISEKSEIFDDQFSVERPDGSNFTLKIRSTKLEDSAMYFCASSERENTEAFFGQGTRLTVV.

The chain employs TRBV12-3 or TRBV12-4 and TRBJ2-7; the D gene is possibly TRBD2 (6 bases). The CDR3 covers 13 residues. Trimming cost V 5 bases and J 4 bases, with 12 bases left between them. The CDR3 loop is CASSDGTAYEQYF. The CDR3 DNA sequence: TGTGCCAGCAGTGACGGGACTGCTTACGAGCAGTACTTC.

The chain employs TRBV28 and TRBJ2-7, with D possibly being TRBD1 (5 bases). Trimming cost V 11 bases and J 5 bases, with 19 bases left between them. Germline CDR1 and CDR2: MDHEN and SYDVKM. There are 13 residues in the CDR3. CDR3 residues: CASGQGEFDEQYF. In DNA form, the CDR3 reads TGTGCCTCGGGCCAGGGTGAGTTTGACGAGCAGTACTTC.

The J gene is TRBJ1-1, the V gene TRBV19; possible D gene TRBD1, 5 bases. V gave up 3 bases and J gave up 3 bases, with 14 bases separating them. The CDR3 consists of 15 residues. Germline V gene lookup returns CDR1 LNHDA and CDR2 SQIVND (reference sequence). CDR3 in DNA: TGTGCCAGTAGTATCCGGGGCTGGGAGGACACTGAAGCTTTCTTT. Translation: CASSIRGWEDTEAFF.

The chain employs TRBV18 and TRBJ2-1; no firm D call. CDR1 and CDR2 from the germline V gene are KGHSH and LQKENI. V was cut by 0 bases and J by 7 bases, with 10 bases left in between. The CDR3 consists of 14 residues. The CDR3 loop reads CASSPPSLGNEQFF. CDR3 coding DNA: TGTGCCAGCTCACCACCGTCTTTGGGGAATGAGCAGTTCTTC. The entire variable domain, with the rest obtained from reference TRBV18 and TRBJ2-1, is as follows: NAGVMQNPRHLVRRRGQEARLRCSPMKGHSHVYWYRQLPEEGLKFMVYLQKENIIDESGMPKERFSAEFPKEGPSILRIQQVVRGDSAAYFCASSPPSLGNEQFFGPGTRLTVL.

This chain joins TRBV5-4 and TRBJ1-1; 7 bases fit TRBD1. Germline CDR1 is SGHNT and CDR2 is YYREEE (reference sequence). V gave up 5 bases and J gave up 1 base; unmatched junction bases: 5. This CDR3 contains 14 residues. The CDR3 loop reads CASSLGQPNTEAFF. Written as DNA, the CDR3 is TGTGCCAGCAGTCTGGGACAGCCGAACACTGAAGCTTTCTTT. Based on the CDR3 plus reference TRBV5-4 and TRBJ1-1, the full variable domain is ETGVTQSPTHLIKTRGQQVTLRCSSQSGHNTVSWYQQALGQGPQFIFQYYREEENGRGNFPPRFSGLQFPNYSSELNVNALELDDSALYLCASSLGQPNTEAFFGQGTRLTVV.

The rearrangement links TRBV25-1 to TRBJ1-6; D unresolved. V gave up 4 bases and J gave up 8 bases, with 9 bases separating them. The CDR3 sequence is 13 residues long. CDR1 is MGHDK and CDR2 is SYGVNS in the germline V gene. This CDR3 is CASSAVSYSPLHF. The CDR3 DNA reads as TGTGCCAGCAGTGCGGTTAGCTATTCACCCCTCCACTTT.

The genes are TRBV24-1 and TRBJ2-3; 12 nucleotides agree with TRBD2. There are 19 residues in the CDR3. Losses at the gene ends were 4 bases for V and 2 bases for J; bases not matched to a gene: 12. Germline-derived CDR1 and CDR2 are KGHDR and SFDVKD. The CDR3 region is CATSDSPGLAGTHTDTQYF. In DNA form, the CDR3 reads TGTGCCACCAGTGACTCTCCTGGACTAGCGGGGACTCACACAGATACGCAGTATTTT.

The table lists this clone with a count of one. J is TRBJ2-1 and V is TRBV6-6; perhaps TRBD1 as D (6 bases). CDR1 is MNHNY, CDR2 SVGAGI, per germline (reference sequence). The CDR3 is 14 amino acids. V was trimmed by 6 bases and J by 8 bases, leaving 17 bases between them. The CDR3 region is CASRRRQDADEQFF. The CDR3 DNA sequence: TGTGCCAGCAGGCGACGACAGGACGCGGATGAGCAGTTCTTC.

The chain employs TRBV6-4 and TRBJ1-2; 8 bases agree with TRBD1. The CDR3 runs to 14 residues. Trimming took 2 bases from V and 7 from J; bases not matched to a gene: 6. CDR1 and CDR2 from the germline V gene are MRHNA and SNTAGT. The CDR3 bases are TGTGCCAGCAGTGACGGACAGGGTCTAGGTGGCTACACCTTC. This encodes CASSDGQGLGGYTF.

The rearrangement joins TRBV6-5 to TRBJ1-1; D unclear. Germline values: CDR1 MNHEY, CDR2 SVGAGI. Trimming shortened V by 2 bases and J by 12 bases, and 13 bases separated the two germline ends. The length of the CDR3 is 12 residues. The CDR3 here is CASSYESGKTFF. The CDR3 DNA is TGTGCCAGCAGTTACGAATCGGGGAAAACTTTCTTT.

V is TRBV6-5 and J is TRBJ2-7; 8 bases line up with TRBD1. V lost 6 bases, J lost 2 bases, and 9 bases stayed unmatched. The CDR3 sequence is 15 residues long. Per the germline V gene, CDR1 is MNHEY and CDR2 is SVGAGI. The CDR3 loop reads CASRIWTGLTYEQYF. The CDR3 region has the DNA TGTGCCAGCAGAATTTGGACAGGGCTGACCTACGAGCAGTACTTC.

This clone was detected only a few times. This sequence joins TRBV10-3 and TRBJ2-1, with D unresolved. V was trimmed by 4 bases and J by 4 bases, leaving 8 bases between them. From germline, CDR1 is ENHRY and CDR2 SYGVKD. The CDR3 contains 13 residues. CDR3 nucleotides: TGTGCCATCAGTGGTAAACAGTACAATGAGCAGTTCTTC. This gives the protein CAISGKQYNEQFF.

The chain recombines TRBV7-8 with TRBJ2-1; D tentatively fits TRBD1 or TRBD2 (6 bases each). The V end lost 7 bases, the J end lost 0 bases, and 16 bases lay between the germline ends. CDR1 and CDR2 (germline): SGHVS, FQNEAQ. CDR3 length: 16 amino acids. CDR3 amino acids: CASKKGGGSSYNEQFF. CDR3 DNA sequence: TGTGCCAGCAAGAAAGGAGGGGGTAGCTCCTACAATGAGCAGTTCTTC.

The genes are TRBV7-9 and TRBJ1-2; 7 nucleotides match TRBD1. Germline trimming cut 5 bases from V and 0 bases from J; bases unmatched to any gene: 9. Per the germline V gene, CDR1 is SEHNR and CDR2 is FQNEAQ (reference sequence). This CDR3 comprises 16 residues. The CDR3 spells CASSKNLGTANYGYTF. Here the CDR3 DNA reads TGTGCCAGCAGCAAGAACCTAGGGACAGCTAACTATGGCTACACCTTC.

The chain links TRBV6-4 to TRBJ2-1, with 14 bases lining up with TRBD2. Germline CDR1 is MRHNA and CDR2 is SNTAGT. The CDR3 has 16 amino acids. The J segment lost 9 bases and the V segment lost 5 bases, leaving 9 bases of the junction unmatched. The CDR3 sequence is CASSTGTSGSHGEQFF. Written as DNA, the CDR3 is TGTGCCAGCAGTACCGGGACTAGCGGGAGTCATGGTGAGCAGTTCTTC.

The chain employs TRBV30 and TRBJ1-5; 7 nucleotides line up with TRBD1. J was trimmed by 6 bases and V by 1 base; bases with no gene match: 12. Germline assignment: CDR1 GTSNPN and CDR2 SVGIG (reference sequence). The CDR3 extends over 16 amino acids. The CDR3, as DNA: TGTGCCTGGAGTGCCTCAACATCCCAGGGGGGTCAGCCCCAGCATTTT. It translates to CAWSASTSQGGQPQHF.

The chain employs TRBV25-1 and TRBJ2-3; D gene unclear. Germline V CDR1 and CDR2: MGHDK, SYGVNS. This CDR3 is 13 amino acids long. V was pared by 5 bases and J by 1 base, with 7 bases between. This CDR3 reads CASSPYGTDTQYF. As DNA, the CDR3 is TGTGCCAGCAGTCCATACGGCACAGATACGCAGTATTTT.

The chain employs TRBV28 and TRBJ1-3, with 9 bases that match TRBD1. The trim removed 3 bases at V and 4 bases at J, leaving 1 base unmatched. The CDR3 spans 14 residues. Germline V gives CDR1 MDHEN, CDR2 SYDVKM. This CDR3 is CASSFTGGGNTIYF. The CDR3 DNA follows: TGTGCCAGCAGTTTCACAGGGGGCGGAAACACCATATATTTT. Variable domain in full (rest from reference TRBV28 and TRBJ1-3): DVKVTQSSRYLVKRTGEKVFLECVQDMDHENMFWYRQDPGLGLRLIYFSYDVKMKEKGDIPEGYSVSREKKERFSLILESASTNQTSMYLCASSFTGGGNTIYFGEGSWLTVV.

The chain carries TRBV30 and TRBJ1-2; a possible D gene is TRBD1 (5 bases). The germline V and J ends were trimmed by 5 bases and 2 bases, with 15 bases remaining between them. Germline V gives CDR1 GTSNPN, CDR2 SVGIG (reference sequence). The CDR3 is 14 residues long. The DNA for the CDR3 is TGTGCCTGGTCCCGGGACGGACGAAACTATGGCTACACCTTC. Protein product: CAWSRDGRNYGYTF. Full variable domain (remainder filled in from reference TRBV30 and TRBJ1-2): SQTIHQWPATLVQPVGSPLSLECTVEGTSNPNLYWYRQAAGRGLQLLFYSVGIGQISSEVPQNLSASRPQDRQFILSSKKLLLSDSGFYLCAWSRDGRNYGYTFGSGTRLTVV.

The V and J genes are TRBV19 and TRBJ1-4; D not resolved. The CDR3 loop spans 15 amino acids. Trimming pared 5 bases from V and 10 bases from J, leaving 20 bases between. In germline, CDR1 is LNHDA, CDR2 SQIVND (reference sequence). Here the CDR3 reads CASSALVDTIGKLFF. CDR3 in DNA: TGTGCCAGTAGTGCCTTGGTCGACACTATCGGAAAACTGTTTTTT.

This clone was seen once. For the CDR3, the DNA is TGTGCCAGCAGTCGGGGGACGAGGACTGAAGCTTTCTTT. Translation: CASSRGTRTEAFF. V gene TRBV7-8 combines with J gene TRBJ1-1, with TRBD1 as a possible D gene (5 bases). Germline V gene lookup returns CDR1 SGHVS and CDR2 FQNEAQ. The CDR3 spans 13 residues. The V gene lost 6 bases and the J gene lost 5 bases, with 13 bases spanning the gap.

CDR3 sequence: CASSLNQFGGYTF. In DNA form, the CDR3 reads TGTGCCAGCAGTTTAAACCAATTCGGGGGCTACACCTTC. The chain joins TRBV12-3 or TRBV12-4 to TRBJ1-2; D gene unclear. CDR3 length equals 13 residues. With 2 bases removed from V and 8 bases from J, the gap between germline ends came to 12 bases.

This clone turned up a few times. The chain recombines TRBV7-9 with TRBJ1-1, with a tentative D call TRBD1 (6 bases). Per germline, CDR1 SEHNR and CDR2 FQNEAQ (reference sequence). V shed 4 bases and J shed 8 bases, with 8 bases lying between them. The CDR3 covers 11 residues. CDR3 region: CASSWTAEAFF. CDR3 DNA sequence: TGTGCCAGCAGCTGGACAGCAGAAGCTTTCTTT. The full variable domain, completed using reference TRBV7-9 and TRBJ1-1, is DTGVSQNPRHKITKRGQNVTFRCDPISEHNRLYWYRQTLGQGPEFLTYFQNEAQLEKSRLLSDRFSAERPKGSFSTLEIQRTEQGDSAMYLCASSWTAEAFFGQGTRLTVV.